This TCR beta chain comes out of a study of technical replicates of blood from several donors. Sequencing was performed with immunoSEQ multiplex PCR; in TCRdb, only in-frame clones are kept and a portion is missing. The sample gives some 60,000 clones, 91% of which show up once; approximately 3.6% is in the top ten. V lost 3 bases, J lost 0 bases, and 6 bases lay in between. In germline, CDR1 is SQVTM, CDR2 ANQGSEA. This CDR3 has 12 amino acids. V gene TRBV29-1 combines with J gene TRBJ2-7; a weak D match, TRBD1 (6 bases). Specimen: PBMCs. The sequence came from a human donor in good health. Some clones in this sample may be carry-over from other donors' samples. CDR3 in amino acids: CSVEGASYEQYF. The DNA for the CDR3 is TGCAGCGTTGAGGGGGCCTCCTACGAGCAGTACTTC.